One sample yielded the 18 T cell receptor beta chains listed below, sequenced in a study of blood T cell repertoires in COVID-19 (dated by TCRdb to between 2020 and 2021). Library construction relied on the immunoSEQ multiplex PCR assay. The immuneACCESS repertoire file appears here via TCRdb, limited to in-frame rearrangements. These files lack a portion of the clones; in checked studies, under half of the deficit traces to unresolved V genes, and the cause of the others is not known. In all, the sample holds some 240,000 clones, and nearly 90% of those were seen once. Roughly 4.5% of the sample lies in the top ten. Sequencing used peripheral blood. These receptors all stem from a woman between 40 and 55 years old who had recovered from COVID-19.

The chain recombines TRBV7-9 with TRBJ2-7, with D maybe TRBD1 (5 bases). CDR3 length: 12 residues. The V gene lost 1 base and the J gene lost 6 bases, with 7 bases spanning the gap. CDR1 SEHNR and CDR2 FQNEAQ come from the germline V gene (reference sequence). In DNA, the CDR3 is TGTGCCAGCAGCTTAGAGGGGTCCGAGCAGTACTTC. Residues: CASSLEGSEQYF.

CDR3 DNA sequence: TGTGCCATCAGTGAACCCGCCAGGTCCGAGCAGTACGTC. Its translation is CAISEPARSEQYV. The genes are TRBV10-3 and TRBJ2-7; D remains unclear. The V gene lost 3 bases and the J gene lost 6 bases, with 12 bases spanning the gap. Germline V gene sequence: CDR1 ENHRY, CDR2 SYGVKD. The CDR3 is 13 amino acids.

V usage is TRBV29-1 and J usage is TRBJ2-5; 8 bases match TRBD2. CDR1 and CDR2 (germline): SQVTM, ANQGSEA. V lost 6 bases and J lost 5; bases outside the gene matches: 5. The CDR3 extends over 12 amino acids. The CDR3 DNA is TGCAGCGTAGCGGGAGATGGTGAGACCCAGTACTTC. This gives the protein CSVAGDGETQYF.

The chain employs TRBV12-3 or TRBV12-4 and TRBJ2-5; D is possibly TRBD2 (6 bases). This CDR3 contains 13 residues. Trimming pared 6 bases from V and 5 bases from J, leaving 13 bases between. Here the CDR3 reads CASSPGVVETQYF. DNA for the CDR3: TGTGCCAGCAGCCCGGGGGTTGTGGAGACCCAGTACTTC.

The CDR3 DNA reads TGTGCCAGCAGTCCCACAGGGCAAGGTACAGATACGCAGTATTTT. It is translated as CASSPTGQGTDTQYF. V gene TRBV28 combines with J gene TRBJ2-3, with D tentatively TRBD1 (6 bases). Trimming shortened V by 5 bases and J by 3 bases, and 15 bases separated the two germline ends. Germline values: CDR1 MDHEN, CDR2 SYDVKM. The CDR3 runs 15 residues. The full variable domain, completed using reference TRBV28 and TRBJ2-3, is DVKVTQSSRYLVKRTGEKVFLECVQDMDHENMFWYRQDPGLGLRLIYFSYDVKMKEKGDIPEGYSVSREKKERFSLILESASTNQTSMYLCASSPTGQGTDTQYFGPGTRLTVL.

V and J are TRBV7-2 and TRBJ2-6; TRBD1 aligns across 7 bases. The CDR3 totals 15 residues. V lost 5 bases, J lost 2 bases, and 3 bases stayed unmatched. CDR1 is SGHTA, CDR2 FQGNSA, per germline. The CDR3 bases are TGTGCCAGCAGCCCAGGGGGACCTGGGGCCAACGTCCTGACTTTC. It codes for CASSPGGPGANVLTF.

CDR3 nucleotides: TGTGCCAGCGGACAAAACAGGGGTGAGACCCAGTACTTC. Its protein is CASGQNRGETQYF. The chain combines TRBV5-6 with TRBJ2-5; 7 bases line up with TRBD1. The CDR3 totals 13 residues. Looked up from germline, CDR1 is SGHDT and CDR2 is YYEEEE. The junction had 8 bases not matched to a gene; V was cut back by 7 bases and J by 5 bases.

This CDR3 reads CASSTDRFEAFF. As DNA, the CDR3 is TGTGCCAGCAGCACAGATCGGTTTGAAGCTTTCTTT. The chain joins TRBV7-9 to TRBJ1-1; D gene unclear. Trimming pared 5 bases from V and 7 bases from J, leaving 11 bases between. CDR3 size: 12 residues. Germline V gene sequence: CDR1 SEHNR, CDR2 FQNEAQ (reference sequence).

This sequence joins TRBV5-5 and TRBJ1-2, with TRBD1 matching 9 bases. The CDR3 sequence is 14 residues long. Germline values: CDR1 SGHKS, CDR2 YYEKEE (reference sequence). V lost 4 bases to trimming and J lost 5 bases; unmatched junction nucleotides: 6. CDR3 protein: CASSATGGEYGYTF. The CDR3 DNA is TGTGCCAGCAGCGCTACAGGGGGCGAGTATGGCTACACCTTC.

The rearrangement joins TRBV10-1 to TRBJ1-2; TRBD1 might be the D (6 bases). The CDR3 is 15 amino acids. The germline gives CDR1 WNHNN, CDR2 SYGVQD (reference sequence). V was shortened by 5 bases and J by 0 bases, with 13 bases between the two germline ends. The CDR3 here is CASSFDRSTNYGYTF. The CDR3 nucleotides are TGCGCCAGCAGTTTCGACAGGAGTACTAACTATGGCTACACCTTC.

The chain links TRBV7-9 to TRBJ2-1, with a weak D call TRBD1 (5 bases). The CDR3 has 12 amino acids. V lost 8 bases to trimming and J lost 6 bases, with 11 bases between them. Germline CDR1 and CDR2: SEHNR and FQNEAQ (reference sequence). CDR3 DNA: TGTGCCAGCTCGATAGGGGCCAATGAGCAGTTCTTC. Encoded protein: CASSIGANEQFF.

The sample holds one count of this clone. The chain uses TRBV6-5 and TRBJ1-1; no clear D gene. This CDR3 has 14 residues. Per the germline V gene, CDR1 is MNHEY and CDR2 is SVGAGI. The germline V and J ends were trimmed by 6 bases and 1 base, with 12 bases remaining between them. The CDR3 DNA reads TGTGCCAGCAGCCCACTCGGAGGGAACACTGAAGCTTTCTTT. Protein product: CASSPLGGNTEAFF.

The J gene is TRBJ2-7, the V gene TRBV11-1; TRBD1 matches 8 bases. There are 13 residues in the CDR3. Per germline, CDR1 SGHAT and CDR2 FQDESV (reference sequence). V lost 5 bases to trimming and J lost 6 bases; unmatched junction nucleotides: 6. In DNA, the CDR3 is TGTGCCAGCAGCCCCCGGACAGGGTTCGAGCAGTACTTC. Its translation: CASSPRTGFEQYF.

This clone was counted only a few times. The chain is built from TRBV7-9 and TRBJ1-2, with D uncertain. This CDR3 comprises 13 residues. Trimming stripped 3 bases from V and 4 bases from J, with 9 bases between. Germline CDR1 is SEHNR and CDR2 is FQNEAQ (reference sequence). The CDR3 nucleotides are TGTGCCAGCAGCTTGGCGGAGCCCTATGGCTACACCTTC. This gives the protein CASSLAEPYGYTF.

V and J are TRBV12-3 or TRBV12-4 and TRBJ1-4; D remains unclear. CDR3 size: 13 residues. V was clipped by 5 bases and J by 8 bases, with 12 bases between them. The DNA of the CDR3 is TGTGCCAGCAGTCCTCCTTTTCAGGAAAAACTGTTTTTT. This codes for CASSPPFQEKLFF.

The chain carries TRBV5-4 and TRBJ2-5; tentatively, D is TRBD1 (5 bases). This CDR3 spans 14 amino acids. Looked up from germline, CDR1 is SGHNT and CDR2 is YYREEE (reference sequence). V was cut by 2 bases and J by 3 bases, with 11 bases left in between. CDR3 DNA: TGTGCCAGCAGCTTACAGGAAGGGGAAGAGACCCAGTACTTC. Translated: CASSLQEGEETQYF.

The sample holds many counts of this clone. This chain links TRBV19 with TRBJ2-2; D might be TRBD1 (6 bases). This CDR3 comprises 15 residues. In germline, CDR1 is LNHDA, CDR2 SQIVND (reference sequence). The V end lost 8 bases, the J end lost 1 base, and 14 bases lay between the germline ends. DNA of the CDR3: TGTGCCAGTCACGCACCGGGACAGAACACCGGGGAGCTGTTTTTT. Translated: CASHAPGQNTGELFF.

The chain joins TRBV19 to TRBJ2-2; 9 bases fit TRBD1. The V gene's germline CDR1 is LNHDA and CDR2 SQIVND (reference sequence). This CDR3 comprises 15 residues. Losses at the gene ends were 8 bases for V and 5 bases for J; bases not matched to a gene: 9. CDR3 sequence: CASLPGQGVTGELFF. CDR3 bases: TGTGCCAGTCTACCGGGACAGGGTGTGACCGGGGAGCTGTTTTTT.